The 3 T cell receptor beta chains below all came from one sample that was sequenced in a study of glioma-infiltrating T cells after dendritic cell vaccination. The table came from immunoSEQ multiplex PCR; TCRdb's copy has only in-frame clones and leaves some out. Seen here are 80,000 to 100,000 clones, approximately 81% observed once, and the top ten hold approximately 6%. The sample in question was blood, obtained before dendritic cell vaccination. The receptors originated from a human donor with glioblastoma.

There are a few counts of this clone. The chain joins TRBV7-9 to TRBJ2-7; 10 bases are a match to TRBD2. V gave up 3 bases and J gave up 3 bases; unmatched junction bases: 14. There are 18 residues in the CDR3. In germline, CDR1 is SEHNR, CDR2 FQNEAQ (reference sequence). In DNA form, the CDR3 reads TGTGCCAGCAGCTTTGCAGCGGGGGGGCCCGGTATGATCTACGAGCAGTACTTC. Translated: CASSFAAGGPGMIYEQYF.

The rearrangement joins TRBV7-9 to TRBJ2-7; 7 bases are a match to TRBD1. This CDR3 has 15 residues. Trimming took 5 bases from V and 4 from J; bases not matched to a gene: 11. Germline values: CDR1 SEHNR, CDR2 FQNEAQ (reference sequence). The CDR3: CASSHTTGRFYEQYF. The CDR3 region has the DNA TGTGCCAGCAGCCACACGACAGGGAGATTTTACGAGCAGTACTTC.

This chain connects TRBV7-9 to TRBJ2-3, with TRBD2 identical over 7 bases. CDR3 length equals 14 residues. The J segment lost 6 bases and the V segment lost 3 bases, leaving 6 bases of the junction unmatched. Germline lookup yields CDR1 SEHNR and CDR2 FQNEAQ (reference sequence). The CDR3 region is CASSFAGVSDTQYF. CDR3 coding DNA: TGTGCCAGCAGCTTTGCGGGGGTTTCCGATACGCAGTATTTT.